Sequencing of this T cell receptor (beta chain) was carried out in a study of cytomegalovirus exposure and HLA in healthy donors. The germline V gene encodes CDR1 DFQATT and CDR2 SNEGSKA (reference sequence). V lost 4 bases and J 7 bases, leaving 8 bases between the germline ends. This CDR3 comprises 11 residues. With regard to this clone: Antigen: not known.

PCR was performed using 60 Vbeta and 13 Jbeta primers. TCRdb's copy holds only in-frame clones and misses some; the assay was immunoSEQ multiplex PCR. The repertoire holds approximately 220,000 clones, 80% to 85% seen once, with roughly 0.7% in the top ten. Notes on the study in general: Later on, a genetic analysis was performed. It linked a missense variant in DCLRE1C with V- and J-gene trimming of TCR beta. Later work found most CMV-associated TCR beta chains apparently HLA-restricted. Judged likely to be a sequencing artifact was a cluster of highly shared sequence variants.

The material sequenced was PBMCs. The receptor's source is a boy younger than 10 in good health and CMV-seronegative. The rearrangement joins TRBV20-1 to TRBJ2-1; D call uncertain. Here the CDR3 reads CSAIAGNEQFF. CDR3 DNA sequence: TGCAGTGCTATCGCAGGTAATGAGCAGTTCTTC.